One and the same sample provided the 9 T cell receptor beta chains below, sequenced in a study of T-cell reconstitution after alpha-beta-depleted transplantation in children. Unique molecular identifiers were incorporated when the TCRbeta library was constructed. TCRdb used MiXCR to reprocess the PCR reads, holding one entry per CDR3 protein. The sample carries some 550,000 distinct CDR3 sequences, 18% recorded once. Specimen: PBMCs from the stem cell graft donor, collected from the stem cell graft. These receptors were taken from a human donor who donated a stem cell graft to a child with acute lymphoblastic leukemia.

The chain has TRBV20-1 and TRBJ2-5, with 12 bases fitting TRBD1. The CDR3 is 15 residues long. Germline assignment: CDR1 DFQATT and CDR2 SNEGSKA (reference sequence). V shed 4 bases, J shed 1 base, and the junction held 4 bases outside the gene matches. This CDR3 is CSATGTGGLQETQYF. CDR3 in DNA: TGCAGTGCTACTGGGACAGGGGGCCTCCAAGAGACCCAGTACTTC.

V is TRBV4-1 and J is TRBJ2-7; D is unclear. CDR3 length: 15 residues. The germline gives CDR1 MGHRA, CDR2 YSYEKL. V dropped 0 bases and J dropped 1 base, with 10 bases sitting between them. The CDR3 loop reads CASSQDGPGSYEQYF. The CDR3 nucleotides are TGCGCCAGCAGCCAAGATGGGCCCGGTTCCTACGAGCAGTACTTC.

This clonotype has only a few counts. The chain links TRBV9 to TRBJ1-6; tentatively, D is TRBD1 (6 bases). V dropped 0 bases and J dropped 3 bases, with 7 bases sitting between them. CDR3 size: 15 residues. Germline V gives CDR1 SGDLS, CDR2 YYNGEE. This CDR3 reads CASSVEGGYNSPLHF. CDR3 DNA: TGTGCCAGCAGCGTAGAAGGGGGCTATAATTCACCCCTCCACTTT. Full variable domain (rest looked up from reference TRBV9 and TRBJ1-6): DSGVTQTPKHLITATGQRVTLRCSPRSGDLSVYWYQQSLDQGLQFLIQYYNGEERAKGNILERFSAQQFPDLHSELNLSSLELGDSALYFCASSVEGGYNSPLHFGNGTRLTVT.

The CDR3 sequence is CSVDRPGSSYEQYF. In DNA form, the CDR3 reads TGCAGCGTTGATAGGCCAGGGAGCTCCTACGAGCAGTACTTC. The rearrangement joins TRBV29-1 to TRBJ2-7; D may correspond to TRBD1 or TRBD2 (5 bases each). Deletions cut 3 bases from V and 0 bases from J, with 12 bases between. Germline CDR1 SQVTM, CDR2 ANQGSEA. The CDR3 spans 14 residues.

This clonotype has a handful of counts. The chain couples TRBV5-1 to TRBJ2-1, with 8 bases aligning to TRBD1. The germline V gene encodes CDR1 SGHRS and CDR2 YFSETQ. The CDR3 has 15 amino acids. Trimming at V came to 5 bases and at J to 0 bases, leaving 4 bases not matched to a gene. CDR3: CASRRTGSSYNEQFF. Here the CDR3 DNA reads TGCGCCAGCAGACGGACAGGGAGCTCCTACAATGAGCAGTTCTTC.

The rearrangement links TRBV15 to TRBJ1-1, with D uncertain. The CDR3 sequence is 15 residues long. Germline values: CDR1 LNHNV, CDR2 YYDKDF (reference sequence). Trimming shortened V by 3 bases and J by 0 bases, and 11 bases separated the two germline ends. The CDR3 DNA is TGTGCCACCAGCAGTGCCACAACAGTGAACACTGAAGCTTTCTTT. Residues: CATSSATTVNTEAFF.

This chain's CDR3 is CATSDSGSEGPYEQYF. The CDR3 nucleotides are TGTGCCACCAGTGATTCCGGATCCGAGGGACCCTACGAGCAGTACTTC. The chain carries TRBV24-1 and TRBJ2-7; D is possibly TRBD1 or TRBD2 (5 bases each). Trimming shortened V by 2 bases and J by 2 bases, and 15 bases separated the two germline ends. Germline values: CDR1 KGHDR, CDR2 SFDVKD. This CDR3 is built from 16 residues.

The gene calls are TRBV12-3 or TRBV12-4 and TRBJ2-2, with a tentative D call TRBD1 (6 bases). Trimming removed 3 bases from V and 5 bases from J, with 13 bases in between. The CDR3 has 15 amino acids. The CDR3, as DNA: TGTGCCAGCAGTTTCAACCCACAGGGAACCGGGGAGCTGTTTTTT. It specifies CASSFNPQGTGELFF.

Many counts were recorded for this clonotype. The chain joins TRBV9 to TRBJ2-3; D remains unclear. V was clipped by 2 bases and J by 4 bases, with 11 bases between them. Germline lookup yields CDR1 SGDLS and CDR2 YYNGEE. The CDR3 totals 14 residues. CDR3 protein: CASSVLDGADTQYF. The CDR3, as DNA: TGTGCCAGCAGCGTCCTCGACGGAGCAGATACGCAGTATTTT.